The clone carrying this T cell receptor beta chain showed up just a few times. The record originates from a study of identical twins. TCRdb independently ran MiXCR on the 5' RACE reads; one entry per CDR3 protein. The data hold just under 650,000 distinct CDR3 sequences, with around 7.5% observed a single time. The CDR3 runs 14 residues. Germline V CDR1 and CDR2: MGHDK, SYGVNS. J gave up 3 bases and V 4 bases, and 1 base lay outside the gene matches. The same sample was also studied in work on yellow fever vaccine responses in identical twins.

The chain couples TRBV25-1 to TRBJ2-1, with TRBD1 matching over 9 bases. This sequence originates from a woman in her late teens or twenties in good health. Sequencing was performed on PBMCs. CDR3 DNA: TGTGCCAGCAGTGGGGACAGGGACTACAATGAGCAGTTCTTC. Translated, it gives CASSGDRDYNEQFF.